The 21 T cell receptor beta chains listed next were all sequenced from one sample in a study of CD8+CD57+ T cells in acquired aplastic anemia. TCR beta VDJ and CDR3 profiles were obtained from a genomic DNA template. One entry per CDR3 protein, called by TCRdb with MiXCR from the reads. The repertoire holds fewer than 250,000 distinct CDR3 sequences, with 50% to 55% as singletons. Sequencing input: sorted CD4+, CD8+, or CD8+CD57+ T cells (not recorded which) from PBMCs. Source of these receptors: a human donor in good health, serving as a control.

V is TRBV19 and J is TRBJ1-5; the D gene is possibly TRBD1 (6 bases). There are 14 residues in the CDR3. The germline gives CDR1 LNHDA, CDR2 SQIVND (reference sequence). V lost 5 bases, J lost 0 bases, and 8 bases lay in between. CDR3 sequence (DNA): TGTGCCAGTAGTGGACAGCATAGCAATCAGCCCCAGCATTTT. Protein: CASSGQHSNQPQHF.

The genes are TRBV6-5 and TRBJ1-2; D uncertain. Germline V gene data show CDR1 as MNHEY and CDR2 as SVGAGI. There are 13 residues in the CDR3. The V gene lost 7 bases and the J gene lost 1 base, with 10 bases spanning the gap. CDR3 bases: TGTGCCAGCACCCTATCCGTTAACTATGGCTACACCTTC. Amino acid sequence: CASTLSVNYGYTF.

There are a few counts of this clonotype. The chain is built from TRBV14 and TRBJ2-2; TRBD2 matches at 11 bases. Germline V gene lookup returns CDR1 SGHDN and CDR2 FVKESK. The CDR3 loop spans 15 amino acids. V was pared by 11 bases and J by 2 bases, with 7 bases of the junction left unmatched. CDR3 in DNA: TGTGCCGATACTACTAGCGGGGGAAACACCGGGGAGCTGTTTTTT. Translated, it gives CADTTSGGNTGELFF.

This clonotype was observed a few times. The rearrangement joins TRBV19 to TRBJ1-1; D is undetermined. CDR3 length: 11 residues. V lost 6 bases and J 8 bases, leaving 10 bases between the germline ends. The germline CDR1 and CDR2 sequences are LNHDA and SQIVND (reference sequence). The CDR3 DNA sequence: TGTGCCAGTAGGAAAGGACGGGAAGCTTTCTTT. Amino acids: CASRKGREAFF.

This clonotype has more than one count but fewer than ten. The chain is built from TRBV7-9 and TRBJ2-5; D unclear. Trimming took 5 bases from V and 3 from J, leaving 13 bases between them. Germline CDR1 and CDR2: SEHNR and FQNEAQ (reference sequence). The CDR3 extends over 14 amino acids. This chain's CDR3 is CASSPRQLEETQYF. The CDR3 DNA is TGTGCCAGCAGCCCGAGGCAGTTGGAAGAGACCCAGTACTTC.

About this clonotype: The junction departs from germline at one end; a sequencing error may be responsible. The chain employs TRBV24-1 and TRBJ1-1; the D is unclear. Germline V gene sequence: CDR1 KGHDR, CDR2 SFDVKD. This CDR3 is built from 17 residues. CDR3 loop: CASSESKRKVMNTEAFF. CDR3 nucleotides: TGCGCCAGCAGTGAGTCGAAGAGAAAGGTCATGAACACTGAAGCTTTCTTT.

The table lists this clonotype with many counts. The V call is TRBV25-1, the J call TRBJ2-2; D is possibly TRBD1 (5 bases). Trimming removed 6 bases from V and 4 bases from J, with 18 bases in between. The CDR3 extends over 16 amino acids. Germline values: CDR1 MGHDK, CDR2 SYGVNS. The CDR3: CASSLSRAFSTGELFF. The DNA of the CDR3 is TGTGCCAGCAGCCTATCCAGGGCCTTTTCCACCGGGGAGCTGTTTTTT.

V usage is TRBV7-9 and J usage is TRBJ2-7; D tentatively reads TRBD1 or TRBD2 (5 bases each). CDR1 and CDR2 from the germline V gene are SEHNR and FQNEAQ (reference sequence). The V gene lost 1 base and the J gene lost 3 bases, with 7 bases spanning the gap. The CDR3 is 13 amino acids. For the CDR3, the DNA is TGTGCCAGCAGCTTAGGAGGGGACTACGAGCAGTACGTC. This encodes CASSLGGDYEQYV.

The table lists this clonotype with a few counts. Because it lacks the conserved phenylalanine or tryptophan at the end, this CDR3 is likely a read error. The chain couples TRBV7-8 to TRBJ2-5; 12 bases are shared with TRBD2. The DNA end favors TRBJ2-7, so the J call may be wrong. The germline V gene has CDR1 SGHVS and CDR2 FQNEAQ. This CDR3 is built from 16 residues. The CDR3 DNA is TGTGGCAGCAGCTCTAGCGGGGGGGCCCTCGGCTACGAGCAGTACTCC. This translates into CGSSSSGGALGYEQYS.

This chain connects TRBV16 to TRBJ2-5, with 9 bases lining up with TRBD1. CDR3 length: 13 residues. Germline CDR1 and CDR2: KGHSY and FQNENV. Germline trimming cut 6 bases from V and 5 bases from J; bases unmatched to any gene: 4. CDR3 sequence (DNA): TGTGCCAGCAGGCGACAGGGGGAGGAGACCCAGTACTTC. This translates into CASRRQGEETQYF. Combining the CDR3 with reference TRBV16 and TRBJ2-5 gives the whole variable domain GEEVAQTPKHLVRGEGQKAKLYCAPIKGHSYVFWYQQVLKNEFKFLISFQNENVFDETGMPKERFSAKCLPNSPCSLEIQATKLEDSAVYFCASRRQGEETQYFGPGTRLLVL.

The CDR3 spells CASSGGGAGRSTDTQYF. CDR3 DNA: TGTGCCAGCAGTGGGGGAGGAGCGGGGCGGAGCACAGATACGCAGTATTTT. The chain links TRBV25-1 to TRBJ2-3, with 7 bases identical to TRBD2. The germline CDR1 and CDR2 sequences are MGHDK and SYGVNS. The CDR3 is 17 amino acids. J lost 0 bases, V lost 4 bases, and 10 bases had no gene match.

Of note for this clonotype: A much larger clone lies a single base off, so this may be a read error. The J gene is TRBJ1-1, the V gene TRBV11-1; unclear D gene. Germline CDR1 reads SGHAT; CDR2 reads FQDESV (reference sequence). The CDR3 contains 12 residues. CDR3 residues: CASSKAGPEASF. The CDR3 DNA reads TGTGCCAGCAGCAAGGCCGGCCCCGAGGCTTCCTTT.

CDR3 in amino acids: CASRPKYF. Here the CDR3 DNA reads TGTGCCAGCAGACCCAAGTACTTC. This chain connects TRBV28 to TRBJ2-7; D remains unclear. Trimming shortened V by 6 bases and J by 11 bases, and 5 bases separated the two germline ends. The CDR3 length is 8 residues. Germline V gives CDR1 MDHEN, CDR2 SYDVKM. Together with reference TRBV28 and TRBJ2-7, the CDR3 gives the full variable domain: DVKVTQSSRYLVKRTGEKVFLECVQDMDHENMFWYRQDPGLGLRLIYFSYDVKMKEKGDIPEGYSVSREKKERFSLILESASTNQTSMYLCASRPKYFGPGTRLTVT.

The J gene is TRBJ2-7, the V gene TRBV19, with D unresolved. Germline CDR1 LNHDA, CDR2 SQIVND (reference sequence). The CDR3 is 13 residues long. Trimming removed 3 bases at V and 3 bases at J, with 9 bases between. The DNA of the CDR3 is TGTGCCAGTAGTATGGCTAGGGACTACGAGCAGTACTTC. This sequence encodes CASSMARDYEQYF.

This clonotype came up a few times. The rearrangement links TRBV20-1 to TRBJ1-1; tentative D call: TRBD1 (6 bases). CDR3 size: 10 residues. Trimming cost V 7 bases and J 4 bases, with 7 bases left between them. The V gene's germline CDR1 is DFQATT and CDR2 SNEGSKA (reference sequence). The CDR3 DNA reads TGCAGTGAAGGGGGCACTGAAGCTTTCTTT. Residues: CSEGGTEAFF.

The sample holds many counts of this clonotype. This CDR3 reads CASSYIRGTSSYEQYF. DNA of the CDR3: TGTGCCAGCAGTTACATACGGGGAACCAGCTCCTACGAGCAGTACTTC. The V gene is TRBV6-6, the J gene TRBJ2-7, with a weak D call TRBD2 (5 bases). In germline, CDR1 is MNHNY, CDR2 SVGAGI (reference sequence). The CDR3 contains 16 residues. V lost 2 bases and J 0 bases, leaving 14 bases between the germline ends.

V is TRBV7-6 and J is TRBJ2-1; 10 positions agree with TRBD2. Germline V gene data show CDR1 as SGHVS and CDR2 as FNYEAQ. Trimming cost V 5 bases and J 4 bases; bases outside gene matches: 11. CDR3 length: 17 amino acids. The CDR3 region has the DNA TGTGCCAGCAGCCCGGCCCGCATTAGCGGGGGGTACAATGAGCAGTTCTTC. Encoded protein: CASSPARISGGYNEQFF.

The chain couples TRBV24-1 to TRBJ2-3; no clear D gene. With 1 base removed from V and 11 bases from J, the gap between germline ends came to 12 bases. The CDR3 runs to 13 residues. Looked up from germline, CDR1 is KGHDR and CDR2 is SFDVKD. For the CDR3, the DNA is TGTGCCACCAGTGATTTCTTTTCACGGGTGCAGTATTTT. It yields the protein CATSDFFSRVQYF.

The chain carries TRBV29-1 and TRBJ2-7; TRBD1 might be the D (5 bases). The germline V gene encodes CDR1 SQVTM and CDR2 ANQGSEA. The CDR3 is made up of 15 amino acids. V lost 3 bases to trimming and J lost 3 bases, with 18 bases between them. CDR3: CSVEDRGSGFYEQYF. The CDR3 DNA reads TGCAGCGTTGAGGATAGGGGATCGGGTTTCTACGAGCAGTACTTC.

This clonotype appeared a single time. V gene TRBV15 combines with J gene TRBJ2-7, with D tentatively TRBD1 or TRBD2 (6 bases each). CDR1 and CDR2 from the germline V gene are LNHNV and YYDKDF (reference sequence). The CDR3 sequence is 14 residues long. Trimming took off 0 bases at V and 5 bases at J, with 11 bases between the two ends. The CDR3 DNA follows: TGTGCCACCAGCAGAGATGGAGGGGGGAACGAGCAGTACGTC. Translating it yields CATSRDGGGNEQYV.

Ten or more counts support this clonotype. This sequence joins TRBV12-3 or TRBV12-4 and TRBJ2-5, with a possible D match to TRBD1 (7 bases). This CDR3 is 13 amino acids long. Trimming removed 8 bases at V and 2 bases at J, with 12 bases between. DNA of the CDR3: TGTGCCAGCGGGAGGACAGGTCAAGAGACCCAGTACTTC. Its translation is CASGRTGQETQYF.